The subject of this entry is one TCR beta chain. CDR1 and CDR2 (germline): MNHEY, SMNVEV (reference sequence). The CDR3 covers 16 residues. Trimming removed 6 bases from V and 4 bases from J, with 19 bases in between. TCRdb keeps only in-frame clones here, not all; method: immunoSEQ multiplex PCR. The table records roughly 150,000 clones, about 90% of them present only once. The sample originates from a study of blood T cell repertoires in COVID-19. The chain has TRBV27 and TRBJ2-1; D may be TRBD1 (6 bases). The origin of this receptor is a woman between 65 and 79 years old with acute or convalescent COVID-19. The sample consisted of peripheral blood. CDR3 nucleotide sequence: TGTGCCAGCAGCCCACAGGGTCCGAGAAATTACAATGAGCAGTTCTTC. It encodes CASSPQGPRNYNEQFF.